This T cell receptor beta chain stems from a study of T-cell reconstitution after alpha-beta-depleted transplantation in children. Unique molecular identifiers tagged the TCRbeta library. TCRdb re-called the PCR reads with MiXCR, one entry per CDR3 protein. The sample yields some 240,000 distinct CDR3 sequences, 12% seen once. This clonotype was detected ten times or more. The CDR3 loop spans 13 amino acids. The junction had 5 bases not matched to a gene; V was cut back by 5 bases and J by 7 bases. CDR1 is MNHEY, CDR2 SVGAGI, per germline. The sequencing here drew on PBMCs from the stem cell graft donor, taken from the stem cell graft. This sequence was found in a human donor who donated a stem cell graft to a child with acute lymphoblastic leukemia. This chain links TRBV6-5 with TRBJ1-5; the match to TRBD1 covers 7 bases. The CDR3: CASSRQGGQPQHF. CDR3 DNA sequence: TGTGCCAGCAGTCGACAGGGCGGGCAGCCCCAGCATTTT.